This T cell receptor beta chain came from a study of blood T cell repertoires in COVID-19. Across the whole study: The United States, Italy and Spain were the sources of the acute and convalescent COVID-19 samples.

As originally analysed: Amplification from reference gene primers served as the basis for estimated nucleated cell counts. Clones were read by immunoSEQ multiplex PCR, and TCRdb kept only the in-frame ones, dropping some. The V and J calls and the clone size are those of that table, but D and trimming were determined from the DNA. The data show 100,000 to 150,000 clones, about 83% seen once. The germline CDR1 and CDR2 sequences are MNHNY and SVGAGI (reference sequence). The ends were cut back, 5 bases at V and 6 bases at J, with 17 bases in the middle. CDR3 length equals 15 residues. Sequenced sample: peripheral blood. The chain links TRBV6-6 to TRBJ2-1; D remains unclear. The origin of this receptor is a man aged 65 to 79 with acute or convalescent COVID-19. CDR3 in amino acids: CASSRPERLTNEQFF. Written as DNA, the CDR3 is TGTGCCAGCAGTCGACCCGAGAGATTAACCAATGAGCAGTTCTTC.